This TCR beta chain appears in the sequencing data of a study of blood T cell repertoires in COVID-19. Study as a whole: Collection of acute and convalescent COVID-19 samples took place in the United States, Italy and Spain. PBMCs, B-cell-depleted T cells, or T cells provided the cDNA or gDNA that made up the material.

The CDR3 runs 17 residues. As processed by the authors: Amplification of reference gene primers was used by the study to estimate nucleated cell counts. Measured with immunoSEQ multiplex PCR; TCRdb has only the in-frame clones, and not every one. V, J and clone size derive from that table, while D and trimming were established from the DNA sequence. The sample lists some 150,000 clones; 75% to 90% were seen once. J is TRBJ1-6 and V is TRBV1. TRBV1 is recorded as a pseudogene. The sequenced sample was peripheral blood. The source is a man over 45 who had recovered from COVID-19. In DNA form, the CDR3 reads TGCACCAGCCGCATTCCGGGACAACGGGAGGATAATTCACCCCTCCACTTT. Amino acid sequence: CTSRIPGQREDNSPLHF.